This entry lists 18 T cell receptor beta chains sequenced from one sample in a study of neurological immune-mediated disorders. Each CDR3 protein is one row after TCRdb ran MiXCR on the 5' RACE reads. Of about 30,000 distinct CDR3 sequences in the sample, roughly 15% were seen once. Sequenced: PBMCs. Every receptor here comes from a man aged 65 to 85 in good health.

This clonotype was counted ten times or more. The rearrangement uses TRBV28 and TRBJ2-7; TRBD2 matches 10 bases. Germline V CDR1 and CDR2: MDHEN, SYDVKM. The CDR3 length is 12 residues. The CDR3 loop reads CAAGGGADEQYF. CDR3 coding DNA: TGTGCAGCGGGGGGGGGGGCCGACGAGCAGTACTTC.

This clonotype has at least ten counts. V usage is TRBV5-6 and J usage is TRBJ1-4; unclear D gene. Germline loops: CDR1 SGHDT, CDR2 YYEEEE. The CDR3 has 14 residues. V shed 4 bases and J shed 0 bases, with 7 bases lying between them. The CDR3 nucleotides read TGTGCCAGCAGCACCTTAGCAACTAATGAAAAACTGTTTTTT. Residues: CASSTLATNEKLFF.

This clonotype was counted ten times or more. The chain has TRBV28 and TRBJ2-1; 7 bases are a match to TRBD1. There are 14 residues in the CDR3. Per the germline V gene, CDR1 is MDHEN and CDR2 is SYDVKM. J was trimmed by 7 bases and V by 6 bases; bases with no gene match: 9. Here the CDR3 reads CASRTGIYANEQFF. For the CDR3, the DNA is TGTGCCAGCAGGACAGGGATTTATGCGAATGAGCAGTTCTTC.

This clonotype showed up many times. The V and J genes are TRBV28 and TRBJ1-2, with 8 bases lining up with TRBD1. Germline-derived CDR1 and CDR2 are MDHEN and SYDVKM. This CDR3 has 12 residues. Germline trimming cut 5 bases from V and 6 bases from J; bases unmatched to any gene: 2. CDR3: CASSRTGNGYTF. The CDR3 DNA is TGTGCCAGCAGTCGGACAGGGAATGGCTACACCTTC.

This clonotype was seen at least ten times. The chain combines TRBV7-2 with TRBJ2-1, with 7 bases identical to TRBD1. Germline CDR1 SGHTA, CDR2 FQGNSA. The CDR3 has 12 amino acids. Trimming cost V 8 bases and J 8 bases; bases outside gene matches: 6. The chain's CDR3 is CASEGAHHEQFF. The CDR3 coding sequence is TGTGCCAGCGAGGGGGCGCACCATGAGCAGTTCTTC.

The chain is built from TRBV6-5 and TRBJ2-2; TRBD1 might be the D (5 bases). Germline V gene lookup returns CDR1 MNHEY and CDR2 SVGAGI. Deletions cut 6 bases from V and 2 bases from J, with 13 bases between. The CDR3 consists of 15 residues. CDR3 protein: CASRNLGVNTGELFF. In DNA, the CDR3 is TGTGCCAGCAGAAACTTAGGGGTAAACACCGGGGAGCTGTTTTTT.

With regard to this clonotype: Since a much larger clone is just one base distant, this may be a read error. This chain links TRBV20-1 with TRBJ2-7, with TRBD1 as a possible D gene (6 bases). This CDR3 contains 11 residues. CDR1 DFQATT and CDR2 SNEGSKA come from the germline V gene (reference sequence). As DNA, the CDR3 is TGCAGTGCTTTACAGGGTTACGATCAGTACTTC. Residues: CSALQGYDQYF.

V and J are TRBV4-3 and TRBJ1-2; 11 positions agree with TRBD1. The length of the CDR3 is 17 residues. The V segment lost 0 bases and the J segment 4 bases; nucleotides outside the gene matches: 7. Germline loops: CDR1 LGHNA, CDR2 YSLEER. This chain's CDR3 is CASSQDLDGTGGYGYTF. DNA for the CDR3: TGCGCCAGCAGCCAAGATCTTGATGGGACAGGGGGCTATGGCTACACCTTC.

There are many counts of this clonotype. The chain joins TRBV11-2 to TRBJ2-5; TRBD2 agrees at 8 bases. The junction had 7 bases not matched to a gene; V was cut back by 5 bases and J by 2 bases. The CDR3 consists of 15 residues. CDR1 is SGHAT, CDR2 FQNNGV, per germline. For the CDR3, the DNA is TGTGCCAGCAGCCTTATAGCGGGGAGGCAAGAGACCCAGTACTTC. Translation gives CASSLIAGRQETQYF.

This clonotype has ten or more counts. This sequence joins TRBV24-1 and TRBJ2-7; D possibly corresponds to TRBD1 (6 bases). Germline V gene lookup returns CDR1 KGHDR and CDR2 SFDVKD. V was trimmed by 10 bases and J by 5 bases, leaving 17 bases between them. The CDR3 has 13 amino acids. The CDR3 DNA is TGTGCCACATTTTCGAGGGGGTACGACGAGCAGTACTTC. It is translated as CATFSRGYDEQYF.

The sample holds many counts of this clonotype. This chain connects TRBV5-1 to TRBJ2-7; TRBD1 aligns across 9 bases. Trimming at V came to 3 bases and at J to 4 bases, leaving 8 bases not matched to a gene. The germline CDR1 and CDR2 sequences are SGHRS and YFSETQ. The CDR3 is made up of 15 amino acids. The CDR3 DNA is TGCGCCAGCAGCTGGACCGGGACAGGGACATACGAGCAGTACTTC. Protein product: CASSWTGTGTYEQYF.

By sample fraction, this clonotype is medium-sized (0.01 to 0.1%). V and J are TRBV5-5 and TRBJ2-1; 11 bases are a match to TRBD2. The V and J ends lost 2 bases and 7 bases, in that order; junction bases with no gene match: 5. The CDR3 runs to 15 residues. CDR1 is SGHKS, CDR2 YYEKEE, per germline (reference sequence). The CDR3 region has the DNA TGTGCCAGCAGCTTTAGCGGGGGGGCGGGGAATGAGCAGTTCTTC. Protein sequence: CASSFSGGAGNEQFF. Complete variable domain (other parts from reference TRBV5-5 and TRBJ2-1): DAGVTQSPTHLIKTRGQQVTLRCSPISGHKSVSWYQQVLGQGPQFIFQYYEKEERGRGNFPDRFSARQFPNYSSELNVNALLLGDSALYLCASSFSGGAGNEQFFGPGTRLTVL.

This clonotype was detected many times. This chain joins TRBV6-4 and TRBJ2-2, with 11 bases matching TRBD2. Trimming took 4 bases from V and 5 from J; bases not matched to a gene: 3. The CDR3 is 15 residues long. The germline gives CDR1 MRHNA, CDR2 SNTAGT. The CDR3 loop is CASSATSGETGELFF. CDR3 in DNA: TGTGCCAGCAGTGCGACTAGCGGGGAGACCGGGGAGCTGTTTTTT.

This clonotype was seen at least ten times. V gene TRBV29-1 combines with J gene TRBJ1-4; 8 positions match TRBD1. This CDR3 spans 13 amino acids. The germline V gene encodes CDR1 SQVTM and CDR2 ANQGSEA. Trimming removed 5 bases from V and 1 base from J; junction bases left unmatched: 0. CDR3 DNA sequence: TGCAGCGTTACAGGGGGAACTAATGAAAAACTGTTTTTT. Translation gives CSVTGGTNEKLFF.

This clonotype showed up just a few times. The chain couples TRBV6-1 to TRBJ1-5; D remains unclear. The CDR3 consists of 15 residues. The V gene lost 4 bases and the J gene lost 1 base, with 11 bases spanning the gap. Germline assignment: CDR1 MNHNS and CDR2 SASEGT. Here the CDR3 DNA reads TGTGCCAGCAGTGGGATGGGGAACAGCAATCAGCCCCAGCATTTT. Encoded protein: CASSGMGNSNQPQHF.

The CDR3 protein is CASSTQETQYF. CDR3 nucleotides: TGTGCCAGCAGTACTCAAGAGACCCAGTACTTC. The genes are TRBV2 and TRBJ2-5; D remains ambiguous. The CDR3 runs 11 residues. CDR1 SNHLY and CDR2 FYNNEI come from the germline V gene. The V and J ends lost 5 bases and 2 bases respectively, with 3 bases between them.

This clonotype was picked up many times. The chain couples TRBV12-3 or TRBV12-4 to TRBJ2-1; 7 bases agree with TRBD2. The trim removed 3 bases at V and 8 bases at J, leaving 10 bases unmatched. The CDR3 runs 15 residues. DNA for the CDR3: TGTGCCAGCAGTTTCGGGACTGGACTAGTGGATGAGCAGTTCTTC. As protein: CASSFGTGLVDEQFF.

This chain connects TRBV5-6 to TRBJ2-4, with 8 bases fitting TRBD1. The CDR3 runs 20 residues. Germline CDR1 SGHDT, CDR2 YYEEEE. Losses at the gene ends were 0 bases for V and 6 bases for J; bases not matched to a gene: 20. The CDR3 DNA reads as TGTGCCAGCAGCTTGGTTGGTATTCAGGGGGCGAGAGATTGGGGAAACATTCAGTACTTC. It specifies CASSLVGIQGARDWGNIQYF.